The 10 T cell receptor beta chains presented below share a single source sample, sequenced in a study of CD8+CD57+ T cells in acquired aplastic anemia. Sequencing was done on patients that had shown CD8+CD57+ cell expansion by flow cytometry. Both TCR beta VDJ combination and CDR3 sequence profiling were carried out. Genomic DNA was the template for this profiling. TCRdb itself ran the reads through MiXCR, one entry per CDR3 protein. The data contain 95,000 to 150,000 distinct CDR3 sequences, over 30% of them singletons. Sample: sorted CD4+, CD8+, or CD8+CD57+ T cells (not recorded which) from PBMCs. The receptors shown here come from a human donor with aplastic anemia.

This clonotype occurred many times. The chain employs TRBV7-9 and TRBJ2-6; a weak D match, TRBD2 (5 bases). This CDR3 comprises 17 residues. Germline values: CDR1 SEHNR, CDR2 FQNEAQ (reference sequence). Trimming left V 1 base short and J 0 bases short, with 10 bases between. The CDR3 DNA sequence: TGTGCCAGCAGCTTAGGTTCGGGGTTCTCTGGGGCCAACGTCCTGACTTTC. This codes for CASSLGSGFSGANVLTF.

Ten or more counts support this clonotype. The rearrangement links TRBV7-9 to TRBJ2-2; D unclear. V was trimmed by 2 bases and J by 5 bases, leaving 12 bases between them. CDR1 and CDR2 from the germline V gene are SEHNR and FQNEAQ (reference sequence). The CDR3 has 15 amino acids. CDR3 coding DNA: TGTGCCAGCAGCTTACGAGAAGGCCCAACCGGGGAGCTGTTTTTT. Amino acids: CASSLREGPTGELFF.

This clonotype was seen at least ten times. The gene calls are TRBV30 and TRBJ1-1; D unresolved. V was cut by 4 bases and J by 1 base, with 13 bases left in between. The CDR3 consists of 14 residues. CDR1 is GTSNPN, CDR2 SVGIG, per germline (reference sequence). Here the CDR3 reads CAWTEGRTNTEAFF. CDR3 bases: TGTGCCTGGACTGAGGGCCGTACGAACACTGAAGCTTTCTTT.

This sequence joins TRBV7-6 and TRBJ1-5; D is undetermined. V gave up 5 bases and J gave up 2 bases, with 16 bases separating them. This CDR3 has 16 amino acids. Germline V gene data show CDR1 as SGHVS and CDR2 as FNYEAQ. CDR3 loop: CASSPSAGSGNQPQHF. CDR3 in DNA: TGTGCCAGCAGCCCTTCGGCGGGGAGTGGCAATCAGCCCCAGCATTTT.

CDR3 DNA: TGTGCCAGCAGCCCGGGACTGGTGACCTACGAGCAGTACTTC. It specifies CASSPGLVTYEQYF. The chain combines TRBV2 with TRBJ2-7, with a tentative D call TRBD2 (6 bases). Between the trimmed V and J ends, which lost 6 bases and 2 bases, there was a span of 14 bases. Per germline, CDR1 SNHLY and CDR2 FYNNEI. The CDR3 is 14 amino acids.

The chain recombines TRBV7-9 with TRBJ1-2, with TRBD1 matching over 8 bases. Germline V gene lookup returns CDR1 SEHNR and CDR2 FQNEAQ (reference sequence). The CDR3 is 14 residues long. The V and J ends lost 6 bases and 7 bases, in that order; junction bases with no gene match: 10. CDR3 nucleotide sequence: TGTGCCAGCAGACGAGACAGGGGCGGGAGTGGCTACACCTTC. This sequence encodes CASRRDRGGSGYTF. The complete variable domain, with remaining parts taken from reference TRBV7-9 and TRBJ1-2, reads DTGVSQNPRHKITKRGQNVTFRCDPISEHNRLYWYRQTLGQGPEFLTYFQNEAQLEKSRLLSDRFSAERPKGSFSTLEIQRTEQGDSAMYLCASRRDRGGSGYTFGSGTRLTVV.

In its sample, this clonotype was seen many times. The chain recombines TRBV9 with TRBJ2-3, with 9 nucleotides matching TRBD2. V shed 0 bases, J shed 9 bases, and the junction held 5 bases outside the gene matches. The CDR3 runs 14 residues. Germline V gene sequence: CDR1 SGDLS, CDR2 YYNGEE. The DNA of the CDR3 is TGTGCCAGCAGCGTAGTGTCTAGCGGGGACACGCAGTATTTT. Encoded protein: CASSVVSSGDTQYF.

In DNA form, the CDR3 reads TGTGCCAGCAGCCCAGGGGGCAGGTATGGCTACACCTTC. This sequence encodes CASSPGGRYGYTF. V and J are TRBV7-6 and TRBJ1-2, with 8 bases that match TRBD1. V shed 5 bases and J 5 bases; nucleotides not matched to a gene: 4. Germline V gives CDR1 SGHVS, CDR2 FNYEAQ. The CDR3 has 13 amino acids. The full variable domain, completed using reference TRBV7-6 and TRBJ1-2, is GAGVSQSPRYKVTKRGQDVALRCDPISGHVSLYWYRQALGQGPEFLTYFNYEAQQDKSGLPNDRFSAERPEGSISTLTIQRTEQRDSAMYRCASSPGGRYGYTFGSGTRLTVV.

This clonotype was recorded at least ten times. The rearrangement uses TRBV7-3 and TRBJ2-7; D call uncertain. Germline CDR1 is SGHTA and CDR2 is FQGTGA. There are 17 residues in the CDR3. V gave up 1 base and J gave up 3 bases, with 19 bases separating them. CDR3 loop: CASSLRTGRRCGYEQYV. The CDR3 DNA reads as TGTGCCAGCAGCTTAAGGACGGGCAGAAGATGCGGCTACGAGCAGTACGTC.

The rearrangement joins TRBV20-1 to TRBJ1-2; perhaps TRBD1 as D (6 bases). The germline gives CDR1 DFQATT, CDR2 SNEGSKA (reference sequence). The CDR3 covers 12 residues. V was cut by 3 bases and J by 3 bases, with 8 bases left in between. Here the CDR3 reads CSASGGDYGYTF. The CDR3 nucleotides read TGCAGTGCTAGCGGGGGCGACTATGGCTACACCTTC.